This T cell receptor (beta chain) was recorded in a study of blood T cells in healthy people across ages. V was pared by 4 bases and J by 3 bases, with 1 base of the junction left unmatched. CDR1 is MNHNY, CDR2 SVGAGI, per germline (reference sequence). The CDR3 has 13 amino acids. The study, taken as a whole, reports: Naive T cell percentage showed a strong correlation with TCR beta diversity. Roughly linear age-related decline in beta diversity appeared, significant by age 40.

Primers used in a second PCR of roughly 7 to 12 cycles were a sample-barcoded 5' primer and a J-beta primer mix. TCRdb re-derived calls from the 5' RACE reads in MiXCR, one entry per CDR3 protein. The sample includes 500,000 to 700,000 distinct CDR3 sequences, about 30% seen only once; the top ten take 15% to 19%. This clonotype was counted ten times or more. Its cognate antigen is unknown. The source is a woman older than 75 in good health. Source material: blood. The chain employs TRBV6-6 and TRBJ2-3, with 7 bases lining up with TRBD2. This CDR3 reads CASSWGGTDTQYF. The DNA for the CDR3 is TGTGCCAGCAGTTGGGGAGGGACAGATACGCAGTATTTT.